Below, 21 T cell receptor beta chains from the same sample are listed, as sequenced in a study of T cell clonality in common variable immunodeficiency. These receptors' targets are unknown. The assay was immunoSEQ multiplex PCR, and TCRdb's table has in-frame clones only and misses some. This sample has about 7,100 clones, each found more than once. Study outcomes and limitations: Common variable immunodeficiency TCR beta sequences reportedly had fewer deletions and N-nucleotide insertions.

Sequencing was carried out using peripheral blood mononuclear cells. The receptors come from a human donor with common variable immunodeficiency.

About this clone itself: The CDR3 is cut off 3 residues early in the read; its end comes from the germline J gene. This rearrangement joins TRBV19 to TRBJ2-4; 8 nucleotides match TRBD1. Trimming took 5 bases from V and 5 from J; bases not matched to a gene: 11. This CDR3 spans 16 amino acids. Looked up from germline, CDR1 is LNHDA and CDR2 is SQIVND (reference sequence). The DNA read from the CDR3 is TGTGCCAGTAGTTCAACAGGGGGACTTATGGAAAACATT. Translation gives CASSSTGGLMENI. The full CDR3 is CASSSTGGLMENIQYF.

Regarding this clone: The read comes to an end 3 residues before the CDR3 does, leaving the germline J gene to fill in the end. The V gene is TRBV7-8, the J gene TRBJ2-7, with TRBD2 identical over 7 bases. The V gene end was trimmed by 1 base and the J gene end by 0 bases; junction bases not matched to a gene: 6. CDR1 SGHVS and CDR2 FQNEAQ come from the germline V gene. This CDR3 is 16 amino acids long. The CDR3 region is CASSLDSAGSSYEQYF. The CDR3 bases that were read are TGTGCCAGCAGCTTAGATTCAGCGGGAAGCTCCTACGAG.

This clone was counted between two and nine times. The sequenced fragment ends 3 residues before the CDR3 boundary, so the rest is inferred from the germline J gene. Other DNA sequences in the same sample also yield this CDR3. The gene calls are TRBV7-6 and TRBJ2-7, with no clear D. This CDR3 has 13 residues. The V gene's germline CDR1 is SGHVS and CDR2 FNYEAQ. Trimming cost V 1 base and J 6 bases, with 10 bases left between them. This CDR3 reads CASSLGSGGEQYF. Partial CDR3 DNA: TGTGCCAGCAGCTTAGGGTCAGGTGGCGAG.

This clone was counted only a few times. The CDR3 end is not reached by the read, which stops 3 residues before it; the germline J gene fills it in. The J gene is TRBJ2-7, the V gene TRBV2; D possibly corresponds to TRBD1 (6 bases). The CDR3 totals 13 residues. V was pared by 8 bases and J by 2 bases, with 13 bases between. From germline, CDR1 is SNHLY and CDR2 FYNNEI. Partial CDR3 DNA: TGTGCCAGCCGGGACACTTTGACCTACGAG. Its protein product is CASRDTLTYE. The entire CDR3 protein is CASRDTLTYEQYF.

A word on this clone: The read halts 3 residues ahead of the CDR3 end, with the missing end drawn from the germline J gene. V and J are TRBV19 and TRBJ1-1, with D possibly matching TRBD1 (5 bases). Trimming removed 6 bases from V and 4 bases from J, with 27 bases in between. The CDR3 has 18 amino acids. Germline V lookup: CDR1 LNHDA, CDR2 SQIVND (reference sequence). CDR3 DNA, as far as it was read: TGTGCCAGTAGCAGTGCAGGGCGAAATAGTGTTCAAGGCACTGAA. The encoded protein is CASSSAGRNSVQGTE. The entire CDR3 protein is CASSSAGRNSVQGTEAFF. Complete variable domain (other parts from reference TRBV19 and TRBJ1-1): DGGITQSPKYLFRKEGQNVTLSCEQNLNHDAMYWYRQDPGQGLRLIYYSQIVNDFQKGDIAEGYSVSREKKESFPLTVTSAQKNPTAFYLCASSSAGRNSVQGTEAFFGQGTRLTVV.

In regard to this clone: With the read ending 3 residues before the CDR3 end, the germline J gene is used to fill in that end. The V call is TRBV2, the J call TRBJ2-1; 10 bases agree with TRBD2. The germline CDR1 and CDR2 sequences are SNHLY and FYNNEI. The CDR3 is 17 residues long. Germline trimming cut 4 bases from V and 6 bases from J; bases unmatched to any gene: 12. CDR3 in amino acids: CASSGPSGSAGANEQFF. CDR3 bases read: TGTGCCAGCAGTGGGCCTAGCGGGAGCGCCGGGGCCAATGAG.

This clone appeared a few times. The read ends 3 residues before the CDR3 terminus; that terminus is restored from the germline J gene. The gene calls are TRBV7-8 and TRBJ2-4; 7 bases are a match to TRBD1. The germline V gene encodes CDR1 SGHVS and CDR2 FQNEAQ. The CDR3 sequence is 14 residues long. With V trimmed by 5 bases and J by 2 bases, 3 bases remained unmatched. The CDR3 is CASSRQGSKNIQYF. The CDR3 bases that were read are TGTGCCAGCAGCAGACAGGGTTCCAAAAACATT.

The sample holds a few counts of this clone. The read falls 3 residues short of the CDR3 end, and the missing part is taken from the germline J gene. The chain combines TRBV19 with TRBJ2-1; 8 bases map to TRBD1. Germline values: CDR1 LNHDA, CDR2 SQIVND (reference sequence). Trimming at V came to 6 bases and at J to 3 bases, leaving 4 bases not matched to a gene. The CDR3 runs to 14 residues. The CDR3 is CASSDRGGYNEQFF. Partial CDR3 DNA: TGTGCCAGTAGCGACAGGGGTGGCTACAATGAG. Using reference TRBV19 and TRBJ2-1 for the parts outside the CDR3, the full variable domain is DGGITQSPKYLFRKEGQNVTLSCEQNLNHDAMYWYRQDPGQGLRLIYYSQIVNDFQKGDIAEGYSVSREKKESFPLTVTSAQKNPTAFYLCASSDRGGYNEQFFGPGTRLTVL.

This clone was seen a handful of times. The read gets to within 3 residues of the CDR3 end, and the germline J gene fills in the rest. The rearrangement joins TRBV7-9 to TRBJ2-7; a weak D match, TRBD1 (5 bases). Germline CDR1 reads SEHNR; CDR2 reads FQNEAQ (reference sequence). The CDR3 has 14 residues. V was shortened by 2 bases and J by 2 bases, with 10 bases between the two germline ends. Incomplete CDR3 DNA: TGTGCCAGCAGCTTATTGGACAAAACCTACGAG. Translated: CASSLLDKTYE. The entire CDR3 protein is CASSLLDKTYEQYF. The full variable domain, rest sourced from reference TRBV7-9 and TRBJ2-7, is DTGVSQNPRHKITKRGQNVTFRCDPISEHNRLYWYRQTLGQGPEFLTYFQNEAQLEKSRLLSDRFSAERPKGSFSTLEIQRTEQGDSAMYLCASSLLDKTYEQYFGPGTRLTVT.

This clone has a handful of counts. The read stops 3 residues short of the end of the CDR3; the missing end is completed from the germline J gene. The chain couples TRBV19 to TRBJ1-2; 10 bases are a match to TRBD1. Germline V gene data show CDR1 as LNHDA and CDR2 as SQIVND (reference sequence). This CDR3 has 15 amino acids. V was pared by 3 bases and J by 3 bases, with 4 bases of the junction left unmatched. The CDR3 sequence is CASSIATGGDYGYTF. CDR3 bases read: TGTGCCAGTAGTATCGCGACAGGGGGCGACTATGGC.

This clone was counted a few times. The read ends 3 residues early relative to the CDR3; the germline J gene fills the gap. The gene calls are TRBV7-6 and TRBJ2-1, with 8 bases lining up with TRBD2. This CDR3 comprises 14 residues. Germline V gene sequence: CDR1 SGHVS, CDR2 FNYEAQ. J lost 6 bases, V lost 4 bases, and 5 bases had no gene match. The CDR3 DNA, read in part, is TGTGCCAGCAGCTATATAGCGGGAACCAATGAG. The encoded protein is CASSYIAGTNE. In full, the CDR3 is CASSYIAGTNEQFF. Together with reference TRBV7-6 and TRBJ2-1, the CDR3 gives the full variable domain: GAGVSQSPRYKVTKRGQDVALRCDPISGHVSLYWYRQALGQGPEFLTYFNYEAQQDKSGLPNDRFSAERPEGSISTLTIQRTEQRDSAMYRCASSYIAGTNEQFFGPGTRLTVL.

As regards this clone: Sequencing ends 3 residues short of the CDR3 end; the germline J gene provides the rest. The rearrangement uses TRBV7-2 and TRBJ1-5; possible D gene TRBD1, 5 bases. V was shortened by 5 bases and J by 3 bases, with 14 bases between the two germline ends. The germline V gene has CDR1 SGHTA and CDR2 FQGNSA. The CDR3 totals 15 residues. The CDR3 reads CASSQTRQPNQPQHF. The CDR3 bases that were read are TGTGCCAGCAGCCAAACGAGACAGCCCAATCAGCCC.

The sample holds a few counts of this clone. The read terminates 3 residues before the CDR3 end, so the remaining end is supplied by the germline J gene. The chain carries TRBV7-9 and TRBJ2-7; D remains ambiguous. Looked up from germline, CDR1 is SEHNR and CDR2 is FQNEAQ (reference sequence). Trimming cost V 8 bases and J 5 bases, with 13 bases left between them. The CDR3 is 12 residues long. The DNA read from the CDR3 is TGTGCCAGCCGCCTTGGTGGCCACGAG. Amino acid sequence: CASRLGGHE. The full CDR3 protein is CASRLGGHEQYF.

In the case of this clone: The missing CDR3 end, 3 residues past where the read stops, is filled in from the germline J gene. The genes are TRBV20-1 and TRBJ2-5; 7 bases align to TRBD2. The J segment lost 4 bases and the V segment lost 3 bases, leaving 8 bases of the junction unmatched. Germline assignment: CDR1 DFQATT and CDR2 SNEGSKA (reference sequence). This CDR3 is built from 14 residues. CDR3 DNA, as far as it was read: TGCAGTGCTAGGGCCCCTAGCGGCTTAGAGACC. It specifies CSARAPSGLET. The CDR3 reads in full as CSARAPSGLETQYF.

A note on this clone: The sequence runs out 3 residues before the end of the CDR3; the remainder is reconstructed from the germline J gene. The gene calls are TRBV6-1 and TRBJ1-5; 10 bases align to TRBD1. Unmatched junction bases numbered 4, after V lost 1 base and J lost 4 bases. In germline, CDR1 is MNHNS, CDR2 SASEGT. There are 16 residues in the CDR3. CDR3 bases read: TGTGCCAGCAGTGAAGTACCGGGACAGGGGAATCAGCCC. It is translated as CASSEVPGQGNQP. The whole CDR3 reads CASSEVPGQGNQPQHF.

The sample holds a few counts of this clone. The read stops 3 residues short of the end of the CDR3; the missing end is completed from the germline J gene. This chain uses TRBV19 with TRBJ2-7, with 10 bases identical to TRBD2. V gave up 5 bases and J gave up 3 bases; unmatched junction bases: 10. The germline V gene has CDR1 LNHDA and CDR2 SQIVND (reference sequence). The CDR3 consists of 16 residues. CDR3 residues: CASSPQTSGLVYEQYF. Incomplete CDR3 DNA: TGTGCCAGTAGTCCCCAGACTAGCGGGTTAGTCTACGAG.

As regards this clone: The read is 3 residues too short to cover the CDR3 end, so that end is filled in from the germline J gene. This sequence joins TRBV7-9 and TRBJ2-7, with TRBD2 as a possible D gene (6 bases). V lost 1 base and J 3 bases, leaving 7 bases between the germline ends. In germline, CDR1 is SEHNR, CDR2 FQNEAQ (reference sequence). The CDR3 length is 13 residues. The CDR3: CASSLGAGYEQYF. CDR3 DNA (partial): TGTGCCAGCAGCTTAGGAGCGGGCTACGAG.

Details on this clone: The read stops 3 residues short of the end of the CDR3; the missing end is completed from the germline J gene. V and J are TRBV6-1 and TRBJ2-3, with TRBD2 matching 10 bases. Germline V gene data show CDR1 as MNHNS and CDR2 as SASEGT. This CDR3 region has 14 residues. The J segment lost 4 bases and the V segment lost 2 bases, leaving 0 bases of the junction unmatched. CDR3 region: CASSELAGADTQYF. The sequenced CDR3 bases are TGTGCCAGCAGTGAACTAGCGGGAGCAGATACG.

Concerning this clone itself: The read finishes 3 residues shy of the CDR3 end, and the germline J gene is used to complete it. The rearrangement joins TRBV6-1 to TRBJ1-1, with a weak D call TRBD1 (5 bases). V lost 2 bases to trimming and J lost 4 bases, with 17 bases between them. Germline loops: CDR1 MNHNS, CDR2 SASEGT. The length of the CDR3 is 16 residues. The CDR3 bases that were read are TGTGCCAGCAGTGAAATCCAGGGTGGGTATCGCACTGAA. Its translation: CASSEIQGGYRTE. The CDR3 in its entirety is CASSEIQGGYRTEAFF.

In its sample, this clone was seen a few times. Read coverage stops 3 residues before the CDR3 terminus; the germline J gene supplies the remainder. The rearrangement uses TRBV18 and TRBJ2-1, with 8 bases aligning to TRBD1. This CDR3 has 16 amino acids. The J segment lost 2 bases and the V segment lost 5 bases, leaving 8 bases of the junction unmatched. CDR1 is KGHSH and CDR2 is LQKENI in the germline V gene. CDR3 DNA, as far as it was read: TGTGCCAGCTCATCTACCAGACAGGGGCCCTACAATGAG. Protein: CASSSTRQGPYNE. The CDR3, in full, reads CASSSTRQGPYNEQFF.

Only a few counts were recorded for this clone. The read terminates 3 residues before the CDR3 end, so the remaining end is supplied by the germline J gene. The rearrangement links TRBV7-9 to TRBJ2-7; TRBD1 matches at 12 bases. This CDR3 has 15 residues. Germline-derived CDR1 and CDR2 are SEHNR and FQNEAQ (reference sequence). The V and J ends lost 5 bases and 6 bases, in that order; junction bases with no gene match: 8. The sequenced part of the CDR3 DNA is TGTGCCAGCAGCCGGACCGGGACAGGGGGCGCCGAG. Its translation is CASSRTGTGGAE. The CDR3 reads in full as CASSRTGTGGAEQYF.